One and the same sample provided the 28 T cell receptor beta chains below, sequenced in a study of cytomegalovirus exposure and HLA in healthy donors. Primers for the PCR totalled 60 Vbeta and 13 Jbeta. The data were produced by immunoSEQ multiplex PCR, yet TCRdb's version contains in-frame clones alone and is incomplete. The sample consists of about 130,000 clones, roughly 88% of them appearing once. The specimen sequenced was PBMCs. The receptors here all came from a man in his forties or fifties in good health and CMV-seronegative.

The genes are TRBV10-3 and TRBJ1-2, with 7 bases fitting TRBD1. Germline CDR1 reads ENHRY; CDR2 reads SYGVKD. This CDR3 has 12 residues. V lost 8 bases to trimming and J lost 8 bases; unmatched junction nucleotides: 8. The CDR3 nucleotides are TGTGCCATCCGCCCCAGGGGGAGCGGCTACACCTTC. This translates into CAIRPRGSGYTF.

As regards this clone: Its ends do not fully match the called genes, so a read error is possible. The V gene is TRBV30, the J gene TRBJ2-6; possible D gene TRBD1, 5 bases. Germline V gene lookup returns CDR1 GTSNPN and CDR2 SVGIG (reference sequence). CDR3 length: 13 amino acids. CDR3 region: CAWSVGGANVLAF. The CDR3 bases are TGTGCCTGGAGTGTAGGTGGGGCCAACGTCCTGGCTTTC. The whole variable domain, filled in from reference TRBV30 and TRBJ2-6, reads SQTIHQWPATLVQPVGSPLSLECTVEGTSNPNLYWYRQAAGRGLQLLFYSVGIGQISSEVPQNLSASRPQDRQFILSSKKLLLSDSGFYLCAWSVGGANVLAFGAGSRLTVL.

For the CDR3, the DNA is TGTGCCAGCAGCTTAGGCCTGAAGGGGTCGAACACTGAAGCTTTCTTT. It specifies CASSLGLKGSNTEAFF. This chain uses TRBV13 with TRBJ1-1; tentatively, D is TRBD1 (5 bases). This CDR3 has 16 residues. Between the trimmed V and J ends, which lost 0 bases and 1 base, there was a span of 12 bases. Germline V gene sequence: CDR1 PRHDT, CDR2 FYEKMQ (reference sequence).

The rearrangement links TRBV6-5 to TRBJ1-1; 9 nucleotides match TRBD1. Germline-derived CDR1 and CDR2 are MNHEY and SVGAGI. CDR3 length: 15 amino acids. Losses at the gene ends were 5 bases for V and 5 bases for J; bases not matched to a gene: 9. The CDR3 DNA is TGTGCCAGCAGTCCGAGGACAGGGGCGGGAACTGAAGCTTTCTTT. This codes for CASSPRTGAGTEAFF.

The CDR3 DNA is TGTGCCAGCAGCCAAGATCTGGTCAGGCCCTATGGCTACACCTTC. It yields the protein CASSQDLVRPYGYTF. This chain joins TRBV14 and TRBJ1-2; D is uncertain. This CDR3 has 15 amino acids. The V gene lost 0 bases and the J gene lost 4 bases, with 12 bases spanning the gap. Per germline, CDR1 SGHDN and CDR2 FVKESK.

This clone appeared a single time. This chain uses TRBV5-1 with TRBJ2-1, with 9 bases aligning to TRBD1. In germline, CDR1 is SGHRS, CDR2 YFSETQ. There are 16 residues in the CDR3. J lost 4 bases, V lost 4 bases, and 9 bases had no gene match. CDR3 nucleotides: TGCGCCAGCAGCCCTCCCGGGACAGGGCGTTACAATGAGCAGTTCTTC. Its protein is CASSPPGTGRYNEQFF.

CDR3 amino acids: CATSRGPGNYGYTF. CDR3 sequence (DNA): TGTGCCACCAGCAGAGGTCCAGGGAACTATGGCTACACCTTC. The genes are TRBV15 and TRBJ1-2; a possible D gene is TRBD1 (5 bases). The length of the CDR3 is 14 residues. Germline V CDR1 and CDR2: LNHNV, YYDKDF (reference sequence). The V end was cut by 1 base, the J end by 2 bases, with 8 bases between.

The V and J genes are TRBV2 and TRBJ2-6; TRBD1 agrees at 8 bases. The junction had 8 bases not matched to a gene; V was cut back by 7 bases and J by 0 bases. The CDR3 spans 17 residues. The V gene's germline CDR1 is SNHLY and CDR2 FYNNEI. CDR3 coding DNA: TGTGCCAGCAATGGACAGGGAATTTTCTCTGGGGCCAACGTCCTGACTTTC. Protein: CASNGQGIFSGANVLTF.

The rearrangement uses TRBV6-1 and TRBJ2-3, with D perhaps matching TRBD2 (5 bases). This CDR3 contains 14 residues. The germline V gene encodes CDR1 MNHNS and CDR2 SASEGT. With 7 bases removed from V and 0 bases from J, the gap between germline ends came to 11 bases. In nucleotides, the CDR3 is TGTGCCAGCACCATTGGAGGAAGCACAGATACGCAGTATTTT. This codes for CASTIGGSTDTQYF.

This clone occurred once. This chain links TRBV4-1 with TRBJ1-1; possibly TRBD1 for D (5 bases). V shed 4 bases and J shed 1 base, with 16 bases lying between them. From germline, CDR1 is MGHRA and CDR2 YSYEKL. The CDR3 covers 16 residues. In DNA form, the CDR3 reads TGCGCCAGCAGCCGGGGGGGACGGGGGAAGAACACTGAAGCTTTCTTT. Its translation is CASSRGGRGKNTEAFF.

The chain carries TRBV6-9 and TRBJ2-1, with TRBD2 matching 8 bases. The germline gives CDR1 MNHGY, CDR2 SVAAGI. The CDR3 length is 16 residues. Trimming removed 6 bases from V and 0 bases from J; junction bases left unmatched: 7. The DNA for the CDR3 is TGTGCCAGCAGGCCCCGCGGGGGGAGCTCCTACAATGAGCAGTTCTTC. Its protein is CASRPRGGSSYNEQFF.

A remark on this clone: Germline and junction disagree at one end, which may indicate a read error. The chain joins TRBV6-1 to TRBJ1-2, with D tentatively TRBD1 (5 bases). Germline V gene sequence: CDR1 MNHNS, CDR2 SASEGT. The CDR3 covers 9 residues. This chain's CDR3 is CASSERDSF. The CDR3 region has the DNA TGTGCCAGCAGTGAACGTGACAGCTTC.

V usage is TRBV19 and J usage is TRBJ2-5; D ambiguous. Trimming pared 0 bases from V and 2 bases from J, leaving 7 bases between. Germline CDR1 is LNHDA and CDR2 is SQIVND (reference sequence). The CDR3 consists of 14 residues. CDR3 sequence: CASSIEPGQETQYF. In DNA form, the CDR3 reads TGTGCCAGTAGTATAGAGCCAGGACAAGAGACCCAGTACTTC.

Comment on this clone: The missing conserved phenylalanine or tryptophan at the end of this CDR3 makes a read error likely. The chain uses TRBV7-9 and TRBJ1-2; unclear D gene. The CDR3 runs to 14 residues. Trimming removed 1 base at V and 3 bases at J, with 9 bases between. Germline loops: CDR1 SEHNR, CDR2 FQNEAQ (reference sequence). CDR3 sequence reads: CASSLGGSDYGYTV. CDR3 DNA sequence: TGTGCCAGCAGCTTAGGAGGGTCGGACTATGGCTACACCGTC.

The chain recombines TRBV4-1 with TRBJ1-3; D remains ambiguous. CDR1 and CDR2 from the germline V gene are MGHRA and YSYEKL. V lost 1 base, J lost 0 bases, and 10 bases lay in between. The CDR3 is 16 amino acids. CDR3 nucleotides: TGCGCCAGCAGCCAAGTCTACGCGTTCTCTGGAAACACCATATATTTT. The encoded protein is CASSQVYAFSGNTIYF.

The chain uses TRBV19 and TRBJ1-5, with D possibly matching TRBD1 (5 bases). V lost 5 bases and J 0 bases, leaving 17 bases between the germline ends. This CDR3 has 17 residues. Germline values: CDR1 LNHDA, CDR2 SQIVND (reference sequence). The CDR3 is CASSLTGGDYSNQPQHF. The CDR3 DNA reads TGTGCCAGTAGTCTCACCGGGGGGGACTATAGCAATCAGCCCCAGCATTTT. The full variable domain, its missing parts supplied by reference TRBV19 and TRBJ1-5, is DGGITQSPKYLFRKEGQNVTLSCEQNLNHDAMYWYRQDPGQGLRLIYYSQIVNDFQKGDIAEGYSVSREKKESFPLTVTSAQKNPTAFYLCASSLTGGDYSNQPQHFGDGTRLSIL.

This rearrangement joins TRBV2 to TRBJ1-1; D may be TRBD1 (6 bases). The length of the CDR3 is 14 residues. Germline V gene sequence: CDR1 SNHLY, CDR2 FYNNEI. Trimming removed 5 bases at V and 5 bases at J, with 15 bases between. The CDR3 DNA reads as TGTGCCAGCAGTTATACAGGGTTCTGGACTGAAGCTTTCTTT. It translates to CASSYTGFWTEAFF.

The J gene is TRBJ2-1, the V gene TRBV28; TRBD1 matches 9 bases. The germline CDR1 and CDR2 sequences are MDHEN and SYDVKM. With 2 bases clipped from V and 2 bases from J, the junction kept 4 bases outside the gene matches. The length of the CDR3 is 16 residues. The CDR3 sequence is CASSLDGTGPYNEQFF. CDR3 in DNA: TGTGCCAGCAGTTTAGATGGGACAGGGCCCTACAATGAGCAGTTCTTC.

J is TRBJ1-2 and V is TRBV29-1; D is ambiguous. Trimming took off 0 bases at V and 4 bases at J, with 6 bases between the two ends. The CDR3 extends over 12 amino acids. Germline loops: CDR1 SQVTM, CDR2 ANQGSEA. The CDR3 spells CSVEDWPYGYTF. The CDR3 DNA is TGCAGCGTTGAAGACTGGCCCTATGGCTACACCTTC.

The chain uses TRBV4-1 and TRBJ1-2; 7 bases fit TRBD1. There are 16 residues in the CDR3. Trimming at V came to 3 bases and at J to 2 bases, leaving 9 bases not matched to a gene. CDR1 MGHRA and CDR2 YSYEKL come from the germline V gene. The chain's CDR3 is CASSHSFRGRNYGYTF. Here the CDR3 DNA reads TGCGCCAGCAGCCATAGTTTCAGGGGGAGGAACTATGGCTACACCTTC.

A few counts support this clone. The chain employs TRBV6-1 and TRBJ2-3; 9 bases agree with TRBD1. V was clipped by 4 bases and J by 2 bases; unmatched bases: 7. Germline V gene lookup returns CDR1 MNHNS and CDR2 SASEGT. There are 16 residues in the CDR3. CDR3 loop: CASSGLGTGNTDTQYF. CDR3 bases: TGTGCCAGCAGTGGACTAGGGACAGGGAACACAGATACGCAGTATTTT.

The CDR3 DNA sequence: TGTGCCAGCAGCCACCGGGATTCCCCCTATGGCTACACCTTC. Encoded protein: CASSHRDSPYGYTF. The rearrangement links TRBV9 to TRBJ1-2, with no clear D. The CDR3 length is 14 residues. The V end was cut by 4 bases, the J end by 4 bases, with 14 bases between. Germline V gene sequence: CDR1 SGDLS, CDR2 YYNGEE.

The rearrangement joins TRBV27 to TRBJ1-1; D possibly corresponds to TRBD1 (5 bases). Trimming pared 6 bases from V and 0 bases from J, leaving 11 bases between. CDR1 is MNHEY and CDR2 is SMNVEV in the germline V gene (reference sequence). There are 14 residues in the CDR3. The CDR3 nucleotides read TGTGCCAGCAGGGGGGACTTTATGAACACTGAAGCTTTCTTT. Translation gives CASRGDFMNTEAFF.

The rearrangement uses TRBV6-5 and TRBJ2-3, with unresolved D. The CDR3 is 13 residues long. V was clipped by 8 bases and J by 4 bases, with 13 bases between them. The germline CDR1 and CDR2 sequences are MNHEY and SVGAGI. CDR3 sequence reads: CASHSPGSDTQYF. The CDR3 region has the DNA TGTGCCAGCCATTCTCCCGGTTCAGATACGCAGTATTTT.

The chain carries TRBV7-6 and TRBJ2-7; D may be TRBD1 (6 bases). CDR1 is SGHVS, CDR2 FNYEAQ, per germline. V was shortened by 0 bases and J by 0 bases, with 12 bases between the two germline ends. CDR3 size: 16 residues. CDR3 in amino acids: CASSLAPTGSSYEQYF. The CDR3 DNA follows: TGTGCCAGCAGCTTAGCGCCGACAGGCAGCTCCTACGAGCAGTACTTC.

The chain couples TRBV2 to TRBJ2-7, with TRBD1 identical over 8 bases. Germline V lookup: CDR1 SNHLY, CDR2 FYNNEI. This CDR3 has 16 residues. V was pared by 5 bases and J by 4 bases, with 13 bases of the junction left unmatched. For the CDR3, the DNA is TGTGCCAGCAGTCGGGGACAGGCACTGAACCGGTACGAGCAGTACTTC. Translation: CASSRGQALNRYEQYF.

The chain recombines TRBV4-1 with TRBJ2-7, with 8 bases that match TRBD2. Germline assignment: CDR1 MGHRA and CDR2 YSYEKL. CDR3 length: 16 amino acids. J lost 0 bases, V lost 0 bases, and 4 bases had no gene match. Here the CDR3 DNA reads TGCGCCAGCAGCCAAGATGGCGGGGGGTACTCCTACGAGCAGTACTTC. Amino acids: CASSQDGGGYSYEQYF.

V usage is TRBV7-8 and J usage is TRBJ2-7; TRBD2 agrees at 8 bases. V trimming: 2 bases; J trimming: 6 bases; junction bases outside the gene matches: 9. The CDR3 spans 15 residues. In germline, CDR1 is SGHVS, CDR2 FQNEAQ. CDR3 nucleotide sequence: TGTGCCAGCAGCTTACTAGGCGGGGGGCCTTCCGAGCAGTACTTC. Its translation is CASSLLGGGPSEQYF.